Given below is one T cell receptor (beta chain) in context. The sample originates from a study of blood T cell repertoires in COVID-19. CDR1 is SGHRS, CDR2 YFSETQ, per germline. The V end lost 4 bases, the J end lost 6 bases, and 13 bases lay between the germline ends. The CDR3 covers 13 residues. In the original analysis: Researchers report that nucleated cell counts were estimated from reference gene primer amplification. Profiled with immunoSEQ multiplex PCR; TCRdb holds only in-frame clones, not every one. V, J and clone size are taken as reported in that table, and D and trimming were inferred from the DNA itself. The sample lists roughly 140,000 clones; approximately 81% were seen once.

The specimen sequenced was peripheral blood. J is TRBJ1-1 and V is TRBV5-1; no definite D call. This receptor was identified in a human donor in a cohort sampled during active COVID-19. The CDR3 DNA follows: TGCGCCAGCAGCATCGACGGGTTCGCTGAAGCTTTCTTT. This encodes CASSIDGFAEAFF.